The rows below give T cell receptor beta chains drawn from one sample of a study of PD-L1 blockade in urothelial cancer. Using immunoSEQ multiplex PCR, the repertoire was profiled, and TCRdb retains in-frame clones only, with some absent. The sample contains under 20,000 clones, 89% of which appear only once. The specimen comprised PBMCs, sampled around atezolizumab (anti-PD-L1) treatment. The receptors originated from a man aged 70 or older with urothelial cancer. CDR3s include the opening cysteine and the closing phenylalanine or tryptophan. The D gene is left open where the match is weak. A clone size is listed for some rows: how often the clone was seen (once, few, many), or a class if it is expanded.

j_call: TRBJ2-3
d_call: TRBD2
clone_size: -
v_call: TRBV11-2
cdr3_nt: TGTGCCAGCAGCTTGTCACTAGCGGGGGGGCGTCTCCCAGATACGCAGTATTTT
cdr3_aa: CASSLSLAGGRLPDTQYF

j_call: TRBJ1-1
d_call: -
clone_size: -
v_call: TRBV18
cdr3_nt: TGTGCCAGCTCACCAGGCAGATCGAACACTGAAGCTTTCTTT
cdr3_aa: CASSPGRSNTEAFF

j_call: TRBJ1-1
d_call: -
clone_size: -
v_call: TRBV21-1
cdr3_nt: TGTGCCAGCAGCAAAGATGTAAACACTGAAGCTTTCTTT
cdr3_aa: CASSKDVNTEAFF

j_call: TRBJ2-3
d_call: TRBD2
clone_size: -
v_call: TRBV7-2
cdr3_nt: TGTGCCAGCAGCCTTCGGGGGCTAGCGGGGGGCCCCAGGGATACGCAGTATTTT
cdr3_aa: CASSLRGLAGGPRDTQYF

j_call: TRBJ1-6
d_call: -
clone_size: few
v_call: TRBV6-1
cdr3_nt: TGTGCCAGCAGTGCCTCGGGGTCACCCCTCCACTTT
cdr3_aa: CASSASGSPLHF

j_call: TRBJ2-7
d_call: -
clone_size: large
v_call: TRBV5-6
cdr3_nt: TGTGCCAGCGCAGCGGATGGTGGAGGCTACGAGCAGTACTTC
cdr3_aa: CASAADGGGYEQYF

j_call: TRBJ1-1
d_call: TRBD1
clone_size: -
v_call: TRBV6-5
cdr3_nt: TGTGCCAGCAGGGACAGGGGGCAGAACACTGAAGCTTTCTTT
cdr3_aa: CASRDRGQNTEAFF

j_call: TRBJ2-3
d_call: -
clone_size: -
v_call: TRBV6-6
cdr3_nt: TGTGCCAGCACCCGAGGCAACACAGATACGCAGTATTTT
cdr3_aa: CASTRGNTDTQYF

j_call: TRBJ2-7
d_call: TRBD2
clone_size: -
v_call: TRBV5-1
cdr3_nt: TGCGCCAGCAGCTTGGGCACGGGACTACCCTACGAGCAGTACTTC
cdr3_aa: CASSLGTGLPYEQYF

j_call: TRBJ2-3
d_call: TRBD1
clone_size: -
v_call: TRBV19
cdr3_nt: TGTGCCAGTAGTCCCCCCTGGACAGGGACAGATACGCAGTATTTT
cdr3_aa: CASSPPWTGTDTQYF

j_call: TRBJ1-1
d_call: -
clone_size: -
v_call: TRBV6-5
cdr3_nt: TGTGCCAGCAGTTACGGTGGGGCCCAGAACACTGAAGCTTTCTTT
cdr3_aa: CASSYGGAQNTEAFF

j_call: TRBJ2-7
d_call: TRBD2
clone_size: -
v_call: TRBV2
cdr3_nt: TGTGCCAGCAGTGAGGGTGGGCTAGCGGGTTACGAGCAGTACTTC
cdr3_aa: CASSEGGLAGYEQYF

j_call: TRBJ1-2
d_call: TRBD1
clone_size: -
v_call: TRBV27
cdr3_nt: TGTGCCAGCAGCGGACAGGGGGCTAATAGGGTCTATGGCTACACCTTC
cdr3_aa: CASSGQGANRVYGYTF

j_call: TRBJ1-1
d_call: -
clone_size: -
v_call: TRBV5-4
cdr3_nt: TGTGCCAGCAGCTTGGAACAGACTGAAGCTTTCTTT
cdr3_aa: CASSLEQTEAFF

j_call: TRBJ1-1
d_call: -
clone_size: -
v_call: TRBV6-5
cdr3_nt: TGTGCCAGCAGTTACTCAGGTGTAGCGGGGAACACTGAAGCTTTCTTT
cdr3_aa: CASSYSGVAGNTEAFF

j_call: TRBJ2-2
d_call: -
clone_size: -
v_call: TRBV5-1
cdr3_nt: TGCGCCAGCAGCTTTAGTCGGGACACCCTTCACACCGGGGAGCTGTTTTTT
cdr3_aa: CASSFSRDTLHTGELFF

j_call: TRBJ2-3
d_call: TRBD2
clone_size: -
v_call: TRBV19
cdr3_nt: TGTGCCAGTAGTATATTAGCGGGGACAGATACGCAGTATTTT
cdr3_aa: CASSILAGTDTQYF

j_call: TRBJ2-7
d_call: TRBD1
clone_size: -
v_call: TRBV30
cdr3_nt: TGTGCCTGGGAGGACAGGGCGTCCTACGAGCAGTACTTC
cdr3_aa: CAWEDRASYEQYF

j_call: TRBJ2-1
d_call: TRBD1
clone_size: -
v_call: TRBV7-8
cdr3_nt: TGTGCCAGCAGCTTGGGGACAGGGAGCAATGAGCAGTTCTTC
cdr3_aa: CASSLGTGSNEQFF

j_call: TRBJ2-7
d_call: TRBD2
clone_size: -
v_call: TRBV7-9
cdr3_nt: TGTGCCAGCAGCTCCACCCTACTAGCGGGGCCCCCCATCTACGAGCAGTACTTC
cdr3_aa: CASSSTLLAGPPIYEQYF

j_call: TRBJ2-1
d_call: -
clone_size: -
v_call: TRBV30
cdr3_nt: TGTGCCTGGAAAAGCCGAGGGCGAGAAATCACGAGGCTCAATGAGCAGTTCTTC
cdr3_aa: CAWKSRGREITRLNEQFF

j_call: TRBJ1-1
d_call: -
clone_size: -
v_call: TRBV6-1
cdr3_nt: TGTGCCAGCAGTGAAGCGCTTCGAGAACCCGGGGCTGAAGCTTTCTTT
cdr3_aa: CASSEALREPGAEAFF

j_call: TRBJ2-5
d_call: TRBD2
clone_size: -
v_call: TRBV6-1
cdr3_nt: TGTGCCAGCGAGAGGACTAGCGGGGGGGAGACCCAGTACTTC
cdr3_aa: CASERTSGGETQYF

j_call: TRBJ2-7
d_call: TRBD1
clone_size: -
v_call: TRBV6-1
cdr3_nt: TGTGCCAGCAGCCTCAGGGGGACGGACGAGCAGTACTTC
cdr3_aa: CASSLRGTDEQYF

j_call: TRBJ2-6
d_call: TRBD2
clone_size: -
v_call: TRBV6-5
cdr3_nt: TGTGCCAGCAGTTCTCCGGGGGGTACTGGGGCCAACGTCCTGACTTTC
cdr3_aa: CASSSPGGTGANVLTF

j_call: TRBJ1-6
d_call: -
clone_size: -
v_call: TRBV2
cdr3_nt: TGTGCCAGCAGTGAGCCCGGGACGGGGGATCGCGAGTCCCTCCACTTT
cdr3_aa: CASSEPGTGDRESLHF

j_call: TRBJ2-7
d_call: -
clone_size: -
v_call: TRBV7-8
cdr3_nt: TGTGCCAGCAGCTTAGCGTCCCAGGGAACCACCTACGAGCAGTACTTC
cdr3_aa: CASSLASQGTTYEQYF

j_call: TRBJ1-1
d_call: TRBD1
clone_size: -
v_call: TRBV7-2
cdr3_nt: TGTGCCAGCAGCTCAAGACAGGGGATGGCTGAAGCTTTCTTT
cdr3_aa: CASSSRQGMAEAFF